This T cell receptor (beta chain) was sequenced during a study of T-cell reconstitution after alpha-beta-depleted transplantation in children. Overall study findings and caveats: Some patients showed high day-60 TCRbeta diversity, which derived from surviving recipient T cells and thymic progenitors. T-cell counts and diversity at one year post-transplant came mainly from newly produced T cells. About two months after transplant, alpha-beta T cells reportedly came from several hundred expanded graft clones.

TCRbeta library preparation incorporated unique molecular identifiers. Each CDR3 protein is one row after TCRdb ran MiXCR on the PCR reads. The sample has about 830,000 distinct CDR3 sequences, around 17% seen once. Details on this clonotype: The antigen remains unidentified.

This clonotype was obtained from a male patient younger than 18 who had a stem cell transplant for acute lymphoblastic leukemia, so the T cells may come from the graft donor. The sample here was PBMCs, mostly from graft donor cells, taken 360 days after TCRalphabeta/CD19-depleted stem cell transplant.

The CDR3 DNA reads as TGTGCCAGCAGTGATCGGGATCAGCCCCAGCATTTT. This encodes CASSDRDQPQHF. The chain has TRBV25-1 and TRBJ1-5; D gene uncertain. The germline V gene encodes CDR1 MGHDK and CDR2 SYGVNS. This CDR3 has 12 amino acids. Trimming took 3 bases from V and 5 from J, leaving 5 bases between them.